This is a list of T cell receptor beta chains from one sample in a study of PD-L1 blockade in urothelial cancer. Sequencing used immunoSEQ multiplex PCR; TCRdb keeps in-frame clones, though not all of them. In the table there are around 33,000 clones, roughly four fifths of which are singletons. This sample comprised PBMCs, obtained around atezolizumab (anti-PD-L1) treatment. These receptors all come from a man in his 60s with urothelial cancer. CDR3s include the opening cysteine and the closing phenylalanine or tryptophan. A D gene is named only where the DNA matches it firmly. Size is stated for part of the rows, as once, few or many counts, or as a class when the clone is expanded.

v_call	clone_size	j_call	d_call	cdr3_aa	cdr3_nt
TRBV25-1	.	TRBJ1-2	TRBD1	CASTGGGRGVYGYTF	TGTGCCAGCACCGGAGGGGGCAGGGGCGTATATGGCTACACCTTC
TRBV21-1	.	TRBJ1-5	.	CASSGRIRDRAKPQHF	TGTGCCAGCAGCGGACGAATCCGGGACAGGGCTAAGCCCCAGCATTTT
TRBV2	.	TRBJ1-1	.	CASLISRGLNTEAFF	TGTGCCAGCCTAATATCCCGAGGGCTGAACACTGAAGCTTTCTTT
TRBV9	.	TRBJ1-6	.	CASSARDNSYNSPLHF	TGTGCCAGCAGCGCCAGGGACAACTCCTATAATTCACCCCTCCACTTT
TRBV2	.	TRBJ2-5	TRBD2	CASRETSGGQETQYF	TGTGCCAGCAGGGAGACTAGCGGGGGGCAAGAGACCCAGTACTTC
TRBV6-6	.	TRBJ2-7	.	CASTKEPGPYEQYF	TGTGCCAGCACCAAAGAGCCGGGTCCCTACGAGCAGTACTTC
TRBV5-1	.	TRBJ2-3	.	CASSLDSPTDTQYF	TGCGCCAGCAGCTTGGATAGCCCCACAGATACGCAGTATTTT
TRBV30	.	TRBJ2-2	.	CAWTTRVDTGELFF	TGTGCCTGGACCACCAGGGTGGACACCGGGGAGCTGTTTTTT
TRBV19	once	TRBJ1-1	.	CASSIGGQVNTEAFF	TGTGCCAGTAGTATAGGGGGGCAGGTGAACACTGAAGCTTTCTTT
TRBV11-2	.	TRBJ2-3	.	CASSLTGRTETDTQYF	TGTGCCAGCAGCTTAACAGGGCGGACGGAAACAGATACGCAGTATTTT
TRBV7-8	once	TRBJ2-7	.	CASSRGFAYEQYF	TGTGCCAGCAGCAGGGGATTCGCCTACGAGCAGTACTTC
TRBV5-4	few	TRBJ2-7	TRBD1	CASSARDRAYEQYF	TGTGCCAGCTCAGCCCGGGACAGGGCCTACGAGCAGTACTTC
TRBV10-3	few	TRBJ2-7	TRBD1	CAISEPGTGVYEQYF	TGTGCCATCAGTGAGCCTGGGACAGGGGTCTACGAGCAGTACTTC
TRBV5-4	.	TRBJ2-5	TRBD1	CASSSPTGALQETQYF	TGTGCCAGCAGCTCACCGACAGGGGCGCTACAAGAGACCCAGTACTTC
TRBV19	.	TRBJ2-7	TRBD1	CASKDRGRNEQYF	TGTGCCAGTAAAGACAGGGGGCGAAACGAGCAGTACTTC
TRBV27	.	TRBJ2-3	.	CATLAPGEGTDTQYF	TGTGCCACCTTGGCCCCGGGGGAGGGCACAGATACGCAGTATTTT
TRBV5-4	.	TRBJ2-1	.	CASSSGGTGDNEQFF	TGTGCCAGCAGCTCCGGAGGGACTGGAGACAATGAGCAGTTCTTC
TRBV2	once	TRBJ1-6	.	CASRPGLIDSPLHF	TGTGCCAGCAGGCCAGGGTTAATTGATTCACCCCTCCACTTT
TRBV21-1	once	TRBJ2-7	.	CASSGRDTVDYEQYF	TGTGCCAGCAGCGGCCGGGACACGGTCGACTACGAGCAGTACTTC
TRBV30	.	TRBJ2-1	TRBD2	CAWRGGPSSYNEQFF	TGTGCCTGGCGGGGGGGGCCAAGCTCCTACAATGAGCAGTTCTTC
TRBV11-1	.	TRBJ2-1	TRBD2	CASSFIAGNEQFF	TGTGCCAGCAGCTTTATAGCGGGCAATGAGCAGTTCTTC
TRBV7-3	.	TRBJ2-1	TRBD2	CASSTNSGGEGNEQFF	TGTGCCAGCAGCACTAATAGCGGGGGAGAAGGAAATGAGCAGTTCTTC
TRBV5-1	.	TRBJ1-3	.	CASSLGGGYSGNTIYF	TGCGCCAGCAGCTTGGGTGGCGGATACTCTGGAAACACCATATATTTT
TRBV4-1	.	TRBJ2-6	.	CASSQPRVFEVLTF	TGCGCCAGCAGCCAGCCCAGGGTCTTCGAGGTCCTGACTTTC
TRBV6-1	few	TRBJ2-1	.	CASSEQVRNEQFF	TGTGCCAGCAGCGAGCAGGTCCGTAATGAGCAGTTCTTC
TRBV5-1	.	TRBJ1-1	TRBD1	CASSGQGSELTEAFF	TGCGCCAGCAGCGGACAGGGTTCTGAACTAACTGAAGCTTTCTTT
TRBV28	.	TRBJ1-1	.	CASSPNTPRGTEAFF	TGTGCCAGCAGTCCAAATACCCCTCGGGGCACTGAAGCTTTCTTT